The rows below give T cell receptor beta chains drawn from one sample of a study of T cells in Graves' hyperthyroidism and ophthalmopathy. One entry per CDR3 protein results from TCRdb running MiXCR on the multiplex PCR reads. The sample carries about 250,000 distinct CDR3 sequences, about 24% recorded once. Sequenced: blood. The receptors originated from a middle-aged woman with Graves' ophthalmopathy. The CDR3 runs from the conserved cysteine through the conserved F or W. Each record gives: V gene, clone size, J gene, D gene, CDR3 protein, CDR3 DNA. D genes are given only for firm matches. Clone size is shown for a subset of rows, as once, few, many or a class of expanded clone.

TRBV6-5	-	TRBJ2-7	-	CASSYSGQGFDEQYF	TGTGCCAGCAGTTACTCGGGGCAGGGGTTCGACGAGCAGTACTTC
TRBV20-1	-	TRBJ1-1	TRBD1	CSARTGENTEAFF	TGCAGTGCCAGGACAGGAGAGAACACTGAAGCTTTCTTT
TRBV28	-	TRBJ2-5	TRBD2	CASRTGLAGGQETQYF	TGTGCCAGCAGGACGGGACTAGCGGGGGGCCAAGAGACCCAGTACTTC
TRBV30	many	TRBJ1-6	TRBD1	CAWSGQVYNSPLHF	TGTGCCTGGAGCGGACAGGTCTATAATTCACCCCTCCACTTT
TRBV20-1	many	TRBJ2-7	TRBD2	CSARDWLAGAPYEQYF	TGCAGTGCTAGAGATTGGCTAGCGGGAGCCCCCTACGAGCAGTACTTC
TRBV29-1	-	TRBJ1-1	TRBD1	CSVGDSVTEAFF	TGCAGCGTGGGGGACAGCGTTACTGAAGCTTTCTTT
TRBV6-2/TRBV6-3	-	TRBJ1-2	-	CASNQPTGTVYGYTF	TGTGCCAGCAATCAACCCACCGGGACGGTCTATGGCTACACCTTC
TRBV7-3	many	TRBJ2-7	TRBD2	CASSLIAGVGYEQYF	TGTGCCAGCAGTCTCATAGCGGGAGTAGGGTACGAGCAGTACTTC
TRBV19	many	TRBJ1-1	-	CASNAGGRDVEAFF	TGTGCCAGTAACGCGGGAGGAAGGGATGTTGAAGCTTTCTTT
TRBV12-3/TRBV12-4	-	TRBJ2-7	-	CASSPRGREQYF	TGTGCCAGCAGCCCGAGGGGGAGGGAGCAGTACTTC
TRBV6-5	many	TRBJ2-7	TRBD2	CASTGLAYEQYF	TGTGCCAGTACGGGACTAGCCTACGAGCAGTACTTC
TRBV6-5	many	TRBJ1-2	-	CATEDFNYGYTF	TGTGCCACCGAGGACTTTAACTATGGCTACACCTTC
TRBV9	-	TRBJ1-1	-	CASSVGAQGPRDTEAFF	TGTGCCAGCAGCGTAGGTGCCCAGGGTCCCAGGGACACTGAAGCTTTCTTT
TRBV15	many	TRBJ2-4	-	CATSYDIKAKNIQYF	TGTGCCACCAGCTACGATATCAAAGCCAAAAACATTCAGTACTTC
TRBV28	many	TRBJ1-2	TRBD1	CASRFGQGGSYGYTF	TGTGCCAGCCGTTTCGGACAGGGCGGATCATATGGCTACACCTTC
TRBV20-1	few	TRBJ2-7	-	CSARATDRSREQYF	TGCAGTGCTAGAGCGACAGACAGATCCCGAGAGCAGTACTTC
TRBV2	-	TRBJ2-5	-	CASSLSRVIGETQYF	TGTGCCAGCAGCCTGAGTAGAGTCATAGGGGAGACCCAGTACTTC
TRBV6-1	-	TRBJ2-7	-	CASKNEETPAYEQYF	TGTGCCAGCAAGAACGAAGAGACACCTGCCTACGAGCAGTACTTC
TRBV5-1	many	TRBJ2-7	-	CASSLPSRGTYEQYF	TGCGCCAGCAGCTTGCCTAGTAGGGGGACCTACGAGCAGTACTTC
TRBV7-8	many	TRBJ1-5	-	CASSLMNSNQPQHF	TGTGCCAGCAGCTTAATGAATAGCAATCAGCCCCAGCATTTT
TRBV6-1	once	TRBJ1-5	-	CASMGRSNQPQHF	TGTGCCAGCATGGGGCGAAGCAATCAGCCCCAGCATTTT
TRBV28	many	TRBJ2-5	-	CASTRVGTQETQYF	TGTGCCAGCACGAGGGTCGGCACTCAAGAGACCCAGTACTTC
TRBV12-3/TRBV12-4	many	TRBJ1-6	-	CASSPGASSSPLHF	TGTGCCAGCAGCCCCGGCGCATCGTCCTCACCCCTCCACTTT
TRBV28	many	TRBJ2-7	-	CASSLWPSSYEQYF	TGTGCCAGCAGTTTATGGCCGAGCTCCTACGAGCAGTACTTC
TRBV30	many	TRBJ1-2	-	CAWSVQEFYGYTF	TGTGCCTGGAGTGTACAGGAGTTCTATGGCTACACCTTC
TRBV7-9	many	TRBJ2-7	-	CASSPPSVSYEQYF	TGTGCCAGCAGCCCCCCCTCGGTCTCCTACGAGCAGTACTTC
TRBV28	-	TRBJ1-3	TRBD1	CASTTGTGINTIYF	TGTGCCAGCACCACCGGGACAGGGATAAACACCATATATTTT
TRBV3-1	many	TRBJ2-5	-	CASSQRGRALETQYF	TGTGCCAGCAGCCAGAGGGGGAGGGCCCTGGAGACCCAGTACTTC
TRBV29-1	many	TRBJ1-2	-	CSVDIFYGYTF	TGCAGCGTTGACATCTTCTATGGCTACACCTTC
TRBV11-1	many	TRBJ2-7	TRBD2	CASSPRTSGNPYEQYF	TGTGCCAGCAGCCCTAGGACTAGCGGGAACCCCTACGAGCAGTACTTC
TRBV2	many	TRBJ1-2	-	CASRATGNYGYTF	TGTGCCAGCAGGGCGACAGGAAACTATGGCTACACCTTC
TRBV10-3	-	TRBJ1-2	-	CAISESGAAGYGYTF	TGTGCCATCAGTGAGTCCGGGGCGGCAGGCTATGGCTACACCTTC
TRBV14	few	TRBJ2-7	-	CASSQGWRSSYEQYF	TGTGCCAGCAGCCAAGGGTGGCGGAGCTCCTACGAGCAGTACTTC
TRBV20-1	many	TRBJ2-4	-	CSAVPTGPKGKNIQYF	TGCAGTGCTGTACCCACGGGTCCCAAGGGGAAAAACATTCAGTACTTC
TRBV6-5	many	TRBJ1-1	TRBD1	CASSSSSGQGREAFF	TGTGCCAGCAGTAGCTCGTCGGGACAGGGGCGAGAAGCTTTCTTT
TRBV7-2	few	TRBJ2-4	-	CASSIRDKNIQYF	TGTGCCAGCAGCATCCGGGACAAAAACATTCAGTACTTC
TRBV19	many	TRBJ1-2	TRBD1	CATIDRGTGNGYTF	TGTGCCACTATTGACAGGGGAACCGGGAATGGCTACACCTTC
TRBV27	once	TRBJ2-7	-	CASSRGGETYEQYF	TGTGCCAGCAGTAGGGGGGGAGAAACCTACGAGCAGTACTTC
TRBV19	many	TRBJ2-7	-	CASSSQTVSYEQYF	TGTGCCAGTAGTTCCCAGACAGTCTCCTACGAGCAGTACTTC
TRBV7-2	-	TRBJ2-7	TRBD1	CASTPDRGAYEQYF	TGTGCCAGCACCCCGGACAGGGGAGCCTACGAGCAGTACTTC
TRBV5-1	-	TRBJ2-2	-	CASMGIATPGELFF	TGCGCCAGCATGGGGATCGCGACTCCCGGGGAGCTGTTTTTT
TRBV20-1	many	TRBJ2-7	-	CSARAAGLEQYF	TGCAGTGCTAGAGCCGCAGGGCTCGAGCAGTACTTC
TRBV29-1	many	TRBJ2-6	-	CSVWISGANVLTF	TGCAGCGTGTGGATCTCTGGGGCCAACGTCCTGACTTTC
TRBV25-1	many	TRBJ1-1	-	CASSLPGSTEAFF	TGTGCCAGCAGTTTACCCGGGTCCACTGAAGCTTTCTTT
TRBV28	many	TRBJ1-1	TRBD1	CASSFLPDRVNTEAFF	TGTGCCAGCAGTTTCCTTCCGGACAGGGTGAATACTGAAGCTTTCTTT
TRBV6-5	many	TRBJ2-1	-	CASVQPGHNEQFF	TGTGCCAGCGTCCAGCCCGGCCACAATGAGCAGTTCTTC
TRBV18	many	TRBJ2-7	-	CASSPPEPLYEQYF	TGTGCCAGCTCACCGCCCGAGCCCCTCTACGAGCAGTACTTC
TRBV5-1	many	TRBJ2-2	TRBD2	CASSLVGLAGEVTGELFF	TGCGCCAGCAGCTTGGTTGGACTAGCGGGAGAGGTCACCGGGGAGCTGTTTTTT
TRBV7-2	many	TRBJ1-2	-	CASSLGPTLAGYGYTF	TGTGCCAGCAGCTTAGGGCCGACGTTGGCTGGCTATGGCTACACCTTC
TRBV30	many	TRBJ2-5	TRBD1	CAWSVPHDRGLETQYF	TGTGCCTGGAGTGTGCCCCATGACAGGGGGCTGGAGACCCAGTACTTC
TRBV7-3	many	TRBJ2-7	-	CASSFDQTGEQYF	TGTGCCAGCAGCTTTGATCAGACTGGCGAGCAGTACTTC